The clone carrying this T cell receptor beta chain was found many times. About 500 ng RNA was reverse transcribed with alpha and beta constant-region primers. Alpha and beta chain libraries were made separately by chain-specific third strand synthesis with multiplexing indices. TCRdb analysed the 5' RACE reads with MiXCR anew, one entry per CDR3 protein. The table shows some 17,000 distinct CDR3 sequences, with more than 8% occurring only once. The data are from a study of HIV-infected patients and healthy controls. The repertoire came from unfractionated whole blood and reflected all unsorted peripheral T cells. Trimming took 8 bases from V and 2 from J, leaving 9 bases between them. This CDR3 is built from 13 residues.

J is TRBJ2-2 and V is TRBV12-3 or TRBV12-4; D unclear. What was sequenced was blood. The TCR originated in an adult in good health. The CDR3 loop is CASGRSNTGELFF. The CDR3 DNA reads TGTGCCAGCGGTCGGTCAAACACCGGGGAGCTGTTTTTT.